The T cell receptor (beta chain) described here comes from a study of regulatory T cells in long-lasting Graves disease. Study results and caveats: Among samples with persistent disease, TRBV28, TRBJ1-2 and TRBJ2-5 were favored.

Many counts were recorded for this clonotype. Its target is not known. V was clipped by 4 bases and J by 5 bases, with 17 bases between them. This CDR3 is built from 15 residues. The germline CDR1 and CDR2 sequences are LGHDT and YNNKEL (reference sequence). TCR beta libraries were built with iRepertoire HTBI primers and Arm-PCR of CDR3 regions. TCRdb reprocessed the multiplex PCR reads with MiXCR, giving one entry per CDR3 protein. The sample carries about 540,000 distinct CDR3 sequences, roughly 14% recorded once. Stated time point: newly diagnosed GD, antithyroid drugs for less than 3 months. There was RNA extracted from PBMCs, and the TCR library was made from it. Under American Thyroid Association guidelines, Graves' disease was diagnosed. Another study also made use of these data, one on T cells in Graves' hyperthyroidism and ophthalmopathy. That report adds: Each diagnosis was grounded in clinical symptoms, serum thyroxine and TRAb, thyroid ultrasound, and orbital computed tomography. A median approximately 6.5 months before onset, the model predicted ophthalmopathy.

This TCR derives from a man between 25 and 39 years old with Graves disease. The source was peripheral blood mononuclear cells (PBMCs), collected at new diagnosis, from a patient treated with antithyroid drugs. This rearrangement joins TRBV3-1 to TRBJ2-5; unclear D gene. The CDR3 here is CASSPPPPSRETQYF. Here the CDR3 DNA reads TGTGCCAGCAGCCCGCCCCCTCCCAGTCGGGAGACCCAGTACTTC.